This T cell receptor beta chain derives from a study of blood T cell repertoires in COVID-19. Per the authors' pipeline: Nucleated cell counts were estimated from reference gene primer amplification. Clones were read by immunoSEQ multiplex PCR, and TCRdb kept only the in-frame ones, dropping some. The D gene and trimming were derived from the DNA, and the V and J assignments and clone size from that table. The sample shows fewer than 200,000 clones, 82% of them seen only once. The sequenced sample consisted of peripheral blood. The clonotype originates from a woman aged 70 to 79 with acute or convalescent COVID-19.

The CDR3 DNA reads TGTGCCAGCAGCCGGGACATGGACTATGGCTACACCTTC. Protein product: CASSRDMDYGYTF. The rearrangement uses TRBV7-9 and TRBJ1-2; D might be TRBD1 (6 bases). The CDR3 loop spans 13 amino acids. Trimming took off 5 bases at V and 3 bases at J, with 10 bases between the two ends. Germline lookup yields CDR1 SEHNR and CDR2 FQNEAQ (reference sequence).